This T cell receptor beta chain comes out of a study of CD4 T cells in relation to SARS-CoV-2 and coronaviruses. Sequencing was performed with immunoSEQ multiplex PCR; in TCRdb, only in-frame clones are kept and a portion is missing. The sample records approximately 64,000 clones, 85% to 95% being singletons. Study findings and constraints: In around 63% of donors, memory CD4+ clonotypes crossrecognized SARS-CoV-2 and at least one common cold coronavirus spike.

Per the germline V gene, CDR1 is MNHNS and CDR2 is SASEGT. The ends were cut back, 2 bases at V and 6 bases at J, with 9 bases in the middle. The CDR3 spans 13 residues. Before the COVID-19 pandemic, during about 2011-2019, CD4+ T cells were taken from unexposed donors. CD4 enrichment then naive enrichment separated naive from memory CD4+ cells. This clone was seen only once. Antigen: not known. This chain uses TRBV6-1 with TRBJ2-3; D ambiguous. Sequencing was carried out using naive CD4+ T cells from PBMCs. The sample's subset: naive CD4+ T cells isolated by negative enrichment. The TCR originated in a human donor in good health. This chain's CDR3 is CASSESVVDTQYF. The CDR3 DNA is TGTGCCAGCAGTGAATCGGTTGTGGATACGCAGTATTTT.